This TCR beta chain derives from a study of blood T cell repertoires in COVID-19. Overall study: Acute and convalescent COVID-19 samples came from the United States, Italy and Spain. In each case, the material was cDNA or gDNA derived from T cells, B-cell-depleted T cells, or PBMCs.

Original methodology: Nucleated cell counts were estimated from reference gene primer amplification. Using immunoSEQ multiplex PCR, the repertoire was profiled, and TCRdb retains in-frame clones only, with some absent. D and trimming were read from the DNA, whereas the V and J calls and clone size are those reported in that table. This table holds about 310,000 clones, roughly 84% found once. The CDR3 extends over 15 amino acids. CDR1 and CDR2 (germline): SEHNR, FQNEAQ (reference sequence). J was trimmed by 9 bases and V by 0 bases; bases with no gene match: 3. Sequencing was performed on peripheral blood. The J gene is TRBJ2-1, the V gene TRBV7-9; 12 bases line up with TRBD2. The receptor was derived from a man in his forties or fifties with active or convalescent COVID-19. CDR3 sequence (DNA): TGTGCCAGCAGCTTAGCCCTAGCGGGGGGGCCTGAGCAGTTCTTC. Its translation is CASSLALAGGPEQFF.